The following is a T cell receptor beta chain sequence with its context. This clonotype was observed a few times. Its antigen remains unidentified. The sample holds no much larger clone one base away, and base qualities are not on file. The CDR3, cysteine through phenylalanine, is 14 amino acids long. Only the CDR3 part of the read is kept: 42 bases, read in frame from the first base. V and J are trimmed by 4 bases and 5 bases, and the gene matches miss 5 bases of the junction. The germline V gene gives CDR1 as SQVTM and CDR2 as ANQGSEA. The instrument given in TCRdb is Illumina HiSeq 1500. The raw public reads went through TCRdb reprocessing: fastp at Q25, MiXCR clone calling, in-frame beta chains kept. Rows with one shared CDR3 protein collapse into an entry with the most common genes and DNA. The sample includes roughly 990,000 distinct CDR3 sequences, with approximately 31% observed a single time. The ten most abundant clones make up roughly 13% of the sample.

This entry belongs to a study of T cell repertoires in cytomegalovirus infection (dated by TCRdb to about 2019). For context, the study as a whole: Peptide stimulations targeted recently identified HLA-C-restricted CMV epitopes, whose presentation resists viral immunomodulation, together with well-studied HLA-B-restricted epitopes. Donor HLA type was relevant to the analysis, as public TCR beta signatures indicated carriage of CMV infection together with the matching HLA type.

Broader findings and caveats from the paper: Carriers of CMV infection plus the relevant HLA type were discriminated by the cumulative frequency of public TCR beta family members in the study cohort and in an independent roughly 350-donor cohort. The ex vivo response was dominated by HLA-C-restricted CMV-specific TCR beta clonotypes, and the single most frequent clonotype in two of eight donors was supplied by these HLA-C-restricted clonotypes.

The sample's treatment or condition label, decoded: in vitro stimulation with specific CMV peptide epitopes to enrich CMV-specific T cells. This material consisted of cultured CD8+ T cells from PBMCs, taken from culture after CMV antigen stimulation. This sequence originates from a human donor in good health (CMV status not recorded). Some clones in this sample may be carry-over from other donors' samples. The chain uses TRBV29-1 and TRBJ2-5, with 12 central nucleotides matching TRBD2. This receptor has the CDR3 CSVVTSGGPETQYF. At the DNA level, the sequence is TGCAGCGTTGTGACTAGCGGGGGCCCGGAGACCCAGTACTTC.